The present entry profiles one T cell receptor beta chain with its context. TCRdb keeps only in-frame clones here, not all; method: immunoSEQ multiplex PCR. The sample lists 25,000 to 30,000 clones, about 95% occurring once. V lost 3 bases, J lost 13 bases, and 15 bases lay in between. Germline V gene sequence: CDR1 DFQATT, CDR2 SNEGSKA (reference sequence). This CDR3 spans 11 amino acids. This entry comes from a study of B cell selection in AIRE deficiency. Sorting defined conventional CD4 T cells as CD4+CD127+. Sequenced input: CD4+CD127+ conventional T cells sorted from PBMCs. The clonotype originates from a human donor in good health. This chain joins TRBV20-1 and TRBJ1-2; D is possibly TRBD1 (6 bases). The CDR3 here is CSASLIRDITF. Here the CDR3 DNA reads TGCAGTGCTAGTCTGATCCGGGACATCACCTTC.